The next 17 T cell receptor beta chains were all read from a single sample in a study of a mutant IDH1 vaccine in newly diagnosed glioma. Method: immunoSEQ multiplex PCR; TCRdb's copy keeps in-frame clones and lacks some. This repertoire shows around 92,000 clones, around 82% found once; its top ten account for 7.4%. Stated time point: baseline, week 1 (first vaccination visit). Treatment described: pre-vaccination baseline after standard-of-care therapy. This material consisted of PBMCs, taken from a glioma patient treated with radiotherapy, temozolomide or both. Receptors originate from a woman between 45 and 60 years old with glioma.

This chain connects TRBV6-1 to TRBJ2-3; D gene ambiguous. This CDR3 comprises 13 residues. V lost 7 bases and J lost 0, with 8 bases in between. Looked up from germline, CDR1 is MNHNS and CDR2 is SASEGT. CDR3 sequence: CASIRSSTDTQYF. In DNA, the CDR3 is TGTGCCAGCATCCGGTCCAGCACAGATACGCAGTATTTT.

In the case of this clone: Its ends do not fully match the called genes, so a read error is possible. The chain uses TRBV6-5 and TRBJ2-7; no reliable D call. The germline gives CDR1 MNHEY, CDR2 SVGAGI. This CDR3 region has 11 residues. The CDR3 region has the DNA TGTGCCAGCAGTAACTCCTACGAGCAGTACTTC. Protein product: CASSNSYEQYF.

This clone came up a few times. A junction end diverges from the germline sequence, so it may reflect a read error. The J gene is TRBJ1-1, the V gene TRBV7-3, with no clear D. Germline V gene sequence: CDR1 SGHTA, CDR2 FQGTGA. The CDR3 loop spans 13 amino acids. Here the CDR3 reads CASSLYAGPYPLF. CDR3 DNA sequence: TGTGCCAGCAGCTTATACGCAGGCCCTTATCCTCTTTTT. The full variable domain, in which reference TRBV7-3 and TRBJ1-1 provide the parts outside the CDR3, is GAGVSQTPSNKVTEKGKYVELRCDPISGHTALYWYRQSLGQGPEFLIYFQGTGAADDSGLPNDRFFAVRPEGSVSTLKIQRTERGDSAVYLCASSLYAGPYPLFGQGTRLTVV.

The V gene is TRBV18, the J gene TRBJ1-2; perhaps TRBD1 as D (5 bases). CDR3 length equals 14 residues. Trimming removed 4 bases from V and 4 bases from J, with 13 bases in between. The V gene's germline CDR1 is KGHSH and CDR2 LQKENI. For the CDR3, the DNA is TGTGCCAGCTCACACGGCGACAGTTCCTATGGCTACACCTTC. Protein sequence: CASSHGDSSYGYTF.

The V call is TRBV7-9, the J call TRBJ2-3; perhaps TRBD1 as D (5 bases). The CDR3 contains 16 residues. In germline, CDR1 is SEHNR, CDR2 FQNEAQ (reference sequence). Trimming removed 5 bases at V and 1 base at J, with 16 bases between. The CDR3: CASSPTAPRGTDTQYF. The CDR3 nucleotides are TGTGCCAGCAGCCCGACAGCCCCCCGGGGCACAGATACGCAGTATTTT.

The CDR3: CASSAGQGISYEQYF. The CDR3 DNA follows: TGTGCCAGTAGTGCTGGACAGGGCATCTCCTACGAGCAGTACTTC. This sequence joins TRBV19 and TRBJ2-7, with 8 nucleotides matching TRBD1. This CDR3 region has 15 residues. Per the germline V gene, CDR1 is LNHDA and CDR2 is SQIVND (reference sequence). Unmatched junction bases numbered 6, after V lost 5 bases and J lost 0 bases.

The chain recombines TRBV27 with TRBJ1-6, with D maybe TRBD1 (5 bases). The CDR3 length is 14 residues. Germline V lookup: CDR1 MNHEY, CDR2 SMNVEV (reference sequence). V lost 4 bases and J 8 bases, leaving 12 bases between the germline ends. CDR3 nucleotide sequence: TGTGCCAGCAGTTGGCAGGGAGGTTATTCACCCCTCCACTTT. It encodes CASSWQGGYSPLHF.

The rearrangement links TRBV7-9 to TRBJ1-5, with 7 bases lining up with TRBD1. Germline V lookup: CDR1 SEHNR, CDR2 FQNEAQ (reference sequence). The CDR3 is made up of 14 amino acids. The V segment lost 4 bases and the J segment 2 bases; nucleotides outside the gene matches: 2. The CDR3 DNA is TGTGCCAGCAGCTCCGGGACAGGCAATCAGCCCCAGCATTTT. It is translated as CASSSGTGNQPQHF.

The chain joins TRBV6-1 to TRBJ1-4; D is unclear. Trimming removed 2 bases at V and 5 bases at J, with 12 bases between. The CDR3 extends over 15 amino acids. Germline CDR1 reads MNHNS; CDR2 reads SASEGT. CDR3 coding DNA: TGTGCCAGCAGTGAATCGTGGAGGCTAAATGAAAAACTGTTTTTT. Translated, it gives CASSESWRLNEKLFF.

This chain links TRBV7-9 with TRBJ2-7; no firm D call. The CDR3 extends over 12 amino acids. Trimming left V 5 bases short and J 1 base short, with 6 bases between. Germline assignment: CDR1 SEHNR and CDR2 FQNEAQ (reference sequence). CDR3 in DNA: TGTGCCAGCAGCCCCGTTTCCTACGAGCAGTACTTC. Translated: CASSPVSYEQYF. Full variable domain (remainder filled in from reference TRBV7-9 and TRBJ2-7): DTGVSQNPRHKITKRGQNVTFRCDPISEHNRLYWYRQTLGQGPEFLTYFQNEAQLEKSRLLSDRFSAERPKGSFSTLEIQRTEQGDSAMYLCASSPVSYEQYFGPGTRLTVT.

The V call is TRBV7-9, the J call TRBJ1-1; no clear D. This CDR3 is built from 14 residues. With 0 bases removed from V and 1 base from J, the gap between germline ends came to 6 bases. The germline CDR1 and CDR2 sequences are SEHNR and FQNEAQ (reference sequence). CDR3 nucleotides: TGTGCCAGCAGCTTAGCACGGAAGAACACTGAAGCTTTCTTT. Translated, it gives CASSLARKNTEAFF.

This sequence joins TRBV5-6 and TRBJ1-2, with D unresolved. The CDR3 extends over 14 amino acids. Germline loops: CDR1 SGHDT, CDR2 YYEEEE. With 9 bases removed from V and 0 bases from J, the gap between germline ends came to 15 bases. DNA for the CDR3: TGTGCCACCGAGGAGACCCCCGCTAACTATGGCTACACCTTC. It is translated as CATEETPANYGYTF.

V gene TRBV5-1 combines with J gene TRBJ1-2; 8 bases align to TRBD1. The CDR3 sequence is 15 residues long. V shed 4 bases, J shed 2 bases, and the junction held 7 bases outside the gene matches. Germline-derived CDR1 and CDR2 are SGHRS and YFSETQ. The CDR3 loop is CASSLRTGTNYGYTF. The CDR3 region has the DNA TGCGCCAGCAGCCTCCGGACAGGGACCAACTATGGCTACACCTTC.

Written as DNA, the CDR3 is TGTGCCAGCAGTTTAAGAAGGACAGATGGCAATCAGCCCCAGCATTTT. Translated, it gives CASSLRRTDGNQPQHF. V gene TRBV27 combines with J gene TRBJ1-5; a possible D gene is TRBD1 (6 bases). This CDR3 has 16 amino acids. CDR1 and CDR2 from the germline V gene are MNHEY and SMNVEV (reference sequence). With 2 bases removed from V and 2 bases from J, the gap between germline ends came to 13 bases.

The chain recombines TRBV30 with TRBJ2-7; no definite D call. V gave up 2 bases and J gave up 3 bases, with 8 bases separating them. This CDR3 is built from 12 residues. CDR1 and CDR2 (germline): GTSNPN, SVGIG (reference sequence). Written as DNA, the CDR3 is TGTGCCTGGAGTAAAAACTACTACGAGCAGTACTTC. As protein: CAWSKNYYEQYF.

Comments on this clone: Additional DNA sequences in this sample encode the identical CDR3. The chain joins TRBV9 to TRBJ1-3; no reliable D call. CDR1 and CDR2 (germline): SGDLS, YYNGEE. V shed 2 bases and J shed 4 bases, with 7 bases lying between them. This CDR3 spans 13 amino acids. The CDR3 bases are TGTGCCAGCAGCGTGGTTCCAGGAAACACCATATATTTT. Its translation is CASSVVPGNTIYF. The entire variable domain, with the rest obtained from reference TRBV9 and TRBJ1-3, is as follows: DSGVTQTPKHLITATGQRVTLRCSPRSGDLSVYWYQQSLDQGLQFLIQYYNGEERAKGNILERFSAQQFPDLHSELNLSSLELGDSALYFCASSVVPGNTIYFGEGSWLTVV.

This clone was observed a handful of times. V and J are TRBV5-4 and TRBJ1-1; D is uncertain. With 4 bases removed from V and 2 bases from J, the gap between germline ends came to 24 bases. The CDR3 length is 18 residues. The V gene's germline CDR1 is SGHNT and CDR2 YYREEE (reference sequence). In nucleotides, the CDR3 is TGTGCCAGCAGCCCCTCTTTACACCAACTGAGCGACAACACTGAAGCTTTCTTT. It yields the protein CASSPSLHQLSDNTEAFF.